This is a list of T cell receptor beta chains from one sample in a study of T cell responses to AZD1222 COVID-19 vaccine. Some clones are missing from TCRdb's copy, which holds only in-frame ones; the method was immunoSEQ multiplex PCR. This table has roughly 140,000 clones, under 95% appearing once. The sequenced sample was peripheral blood, obtained on day 0 of AZD1222 vaccination. These receptors were taken from an adult in good health. Both conserved end residues are part of each CDR3. D genes are given only for firm matches. A row's size may be missing; if present it is once, few, many or a size class.

size,V,J,D,length,CDR3,DNA
-,TRBV15,TRBJ1-6,-,16,CAPASENSSYNSPLHF,TGTGCCCCAGCATCGGAGAATAGCTCCTATAATTCACCCCTCCACTTT
-,TRBV21-1,TRBJ1-5,-,13,CASPMAGRQPQHF,TGTGCCAGCCCTATGGCAGGGAGGCAGCCCCAGCATTTT
once,TRBV9,TRBJ2-2,-,16,CASSTSSATNTGELFF,TGTGCCAGCAGCACATCTAGCGCCACGAACACCGGGGAGCTGTTTTTT
-,TRBV5-1,TRBJ2-7,TRBD1,14,CASSPETGAGEQYF,TGCGCCAGCAGCCCGGAGACAGGGGCGGGCGAGCAGTACTTC
-,TRBV19,TRBJ2-7,-,14,CASSAKDGSYEQYF,TGTGCCAGTAGTGCGAAGGACGGCTCCTACGAGCAGTACTTC
-,TRBV6-1,TRBJ2-7,TRBD1,15,CASSEAYRGQNEQYF,TGTGCCAGCAGTGAAGCGTACAGGGGGCAGAACGAGCAGTACTTC
-,TRBV27,TRBJ1-6,-,14,CASSLGAENSPLHF,TGTGCCAGCAGTTTAGGGGCGGAGAATTCACCCCTCCACTTT
-,TRBV13,TRBJ1-1,-,14,CASSSRVRGVEAFF,TGTGCCAGCAGCTCAAGGGTACGGGGGGTTGAAGCTTTCTTT
-,TRBV6-5,TRBJ2-7,-,15,CASSYSRTASSEQYF,TGTGCCAGCAGTTACTCGAGGACAGCGAGCTCCGAGCAGTACTTC
few,TRBV28,TRBJ2-3,-,14,CASSLAGLTDTQYF,TGTGCCAGCAGTTTAGCGGGCCTCACAGATACGCAGTATTTT
-,TRBV7-8,TRBJ2-7,TRBD2,14,CASSPFAGAYEQYF,TGTGCCAGCAGCCCCTTCGCGGGAGCATACGAGCAGTACTTC
-,TRBV21-1,TRBJ1-1,-,17,CASSKGKPGQMNTEAFF,TGTGCCAGCAGCAAAGGGAAACCGGGACAGATGAACACTGAAGCTTTCTTT
-,TRBV21-1,TRBJ2-1,-,17,CASSKEGVAGEYNEQFF,TGTGCCAGCAGCAAAGAGGGGGTAGCGGGGGAATACAATGAGCAGTTCTTC
-,TRBV11-2,TRBJ2-5,TRBD2,16,CASSLAGGPRGETQYF,TGTGCCAGCAGCTTAGCGGGAGGGCCTAGGGGGGAGACCCAGTACTTC
-,TRBV7-2,TRBJ2-2,TRBD1,16,CASTLQGARDTGELFF,TGTGCCAGCACCTTACAGGGGGCGCGTGACACCGGGGAGCTGTTTTTT
-,TRBV6-5,TRBJ1-3,-,13,CATRPWGGNTIYF,TGTGCCACCAGACCTTGGGGGGGAAACACCATATATTTT
-,TRBV19,TRBJ1-1,-,13,CASSPGLNTEAFF,TGTGCCAGTTCTCCAGGGTTGAACACTGAAGCTTTCTTT
-,TRBV4-1,TRBJ2-5,-,15,CASSQERAWGETQYF,TGCGCCAGCAGCCAAGAACGCGCCTGGGGAGAGACCCAGTACTTC
-,TRBV7-2,TRBJ2-1,-,14,CASSLVWTGNEQFF,TGTGCCAGCAGCTTAGTTTGGACGGGAAATGAGCAGTTCTTC
-,TRBV3-1/TRBV3-2,TRBJ1-1,-,15,CASSRAGGLNTEAFF,TGTGCCAGCAGCCGCGCGGGGGGGCTGAACACTGAAGCTTTCTTT
-,TRBV28,TRBJ2-5,-,12,CASSLLLETQYF,TGTGCCAGCAGTTTACTCCTAGAGACCCAGTACTTC
-,TRBV2,TRBJ2-1,-,11,CASSEDSGQFF,TGTGCCAGCAGTGAAGATTCAGGGCAGTTCTTC
-,TRBV10-2,TRBJ2-7,-,13,CASRDTSLYEQYF,TGCGCCAGCAGGGACACCTCTCTATACGAGCAGTACTTC
-,TRBV4-2,TRBJ1-2,-,14,CASSPKAGDYGYTF,TGTGCCAGCAGCCCAAAGGCCGGGGACTATGGCTACACCTTC
once,TRBV6-5,TRBJ2-3,-,16,CASSYYTGPSTDTQYF,TGTGCCAGCAGTTACTACACAGGGCCTAGCACAGATACGCAGTATTTT
-,TRBV4-3,TRBJ1-5,TRBD1,17,CASSQEWTGSGNQPQHF,TGCGCCAGCAGCCAAGAGTGGACAGGGAGCGGCAATCAGCCCCAGCATTTT
-,TRBV5-1,TRBJ1-1,-,13,CASSLDVNTEAFF,TGCGCCAGCAGCTTGGATGTGAACACTGAAGCTTTCTTT
few,TRBV19,TRBJ1-2,-,17,CASSDMVFGQAGYGYTF,TGTGCCAGTAGTGACATGGTTTTCGGTCAGGCGGGGTATGGCTACACCTTC
once,TRBV7-6,TRBJ2-2,-,12,CASSENTGELFF,TGTGCCAGCAGCGAGAACACCGGGGAGCTGTTTTTT
-,TRBV27,TRBJ2-1,-,13,CASSLTNYNEQFF,TGTGCCAGCAGTTTGACCAACTACAATGAGCAGTTCTTC
-,TRBV12-3/TRBV12-4,TRBJ2-7,-,10,CASMGREQYF,TGTGCCAGCATGGGACGCGAGCAGTACTTC
-,TRBV11-3,TRBJ2-1,TRBD2,16,CASSRTSGASYNEQFF,TGTGCCAGCAGCCGGACTAGCGGGGCCTCCTACAATGAGCAGTTCTTC
-,TRBV28,TRBJ1-2,TRBD1,14,CASSLTGSDYGYTF,TGTGCCAGCAGTTTGACAGGGTCCGATTATGGCTACACCTTC
-,TRBV7-9,TRBJ1-2,-,12,CASSLVGTGYTF,TGTGCCAGCAGCTTAGTAGGGACGGGCTACACCTTC
-,TRBV7-2,TRBJ1-4,TRBD1,15,CASSHLTGDGEKLFF,TGTGCCAGCAGCCACTTGACAGGGGATGGTGAAAAACTGTTTTTT
-,TRBV19,TRBJ2-7,TRBD1,14,CASRSGTADYEQYF,TGTGCCAGTAGATCCGGGACAGCAGACTACGAGCAGTACTTC
-,TRBV25-1,TRBJ2-7,TRBD1,15,CASSRTGASSYEQYF,TGTGCCAGCAGTCGGACAGGGGCTAGCTCCTACGAGCAGTACTTC
-,TRBV5-6,TRBJ2-7,TRBD1,15,CASSLDRTGAYEQYF,TGTGCCAGCAGCTTGGATAGGACAGGGGCCTACGAGCAGTACTTC
-,TRBV5-1,TRBJ2-5,-,14,CASRTPGAQETQYF,TGCGCCAGCAGAACTCCCGGGGCTCAAGAGACCCAGTACTTC
-,TRBV10-3,TRBJ1-2,-,13,CAIAIVLNYGYTF,TGTGCCATCGCGATTGTATTAAACTATGGCTACACCTTC
-,TRBV7-9,TRBJ1-3,-,12,CASSASGNTIYF,TGTGCCAGCAGCGCCTCTGGAAACACCATATATTTT
-,TRBV6-5,TRBJ1-4,-,14,CASSRTATNEKLFF,TGTGCCAGCAGTAGGACAGCAACTAATGAAAAACTGTTTTTT
-,TRBV9,TRBJ2-2,TRBD2,16,CASSTLAGGLTGELFF,TGTGCCAGCAGCACCCTAGCGGGAGGATTAACCGGGGAGCTGTTTTTT
-,TRBV28,TRBJ1-2,-,14,CASSLGGMRYGYTF,TGTGCCAGCAGTTTAGGGGGTATGAGGTATGGCTACACCTTC
-,TRBV18,TRBJ2-7,-,13,CASSPAWDYEQYF,TGTGCCAGCTCACCGGCTTGGGACTACGAGCAGTACTTC
-,TRBV5-8,TRBJ2-1,TRBD2,17,CASSFLGLAASYNEQFF,TGTGCCAGCAGCTTCTTAGGACTAGCGGCTTCCTACAATGAGCAGTTCTTC
few,TRBV5-6,TRBJ1-1,-,12,CASLIRNTEAFF,TGTGCCAGCCTTATCCGGAACACTGAAGCTTTCTTT
once,TRBV11-2,TRBJ2-1,-,13,CASSSGGHNEQFF,TGTGCCAGCAGCTCCGGGGGTCACAATGAGCAGTTCTTC
once,TRBV19,TRBJ1-2,TRBD1,15,CASSRDRGSNYGYTF,TGTGCCAGTAGCCGGGACAGGGGCTCCAACTATGGCTACACCTTC
-,TRBV4-1,TRBJ2-3,-,13,CASSHVTVDTQYF,TGCGCCAGCAGCCACGTAACGGTGGATACGCAGTATTTT
-,TRBV6-6,TRBJ2-1,-,11,CASSTTSGKFF,TGTGCCAGCAGTACGACTAGTGGGAAGTTCTTC
once,TRBV3-1/TRBV3-2,TRBJ2-7,-,15,CASSSGLTSSYEQYF,TGTGCCAGCAGCTCGGGACTTACTAGCTCCTACGAGCAGTACTTC
-,TRBV7-2,TRBJ2-3,-,15,CASRKPQGRTDTQYF,TGTGCCAGCAGAAAACCCCAGGGGCGCACAGATACGCAGTATTTT